Below are 14 T cell receptor beta chains sequenced from a single sample in a study of response to subunit inactivated influenza vaccine. TCRdb called the RT-PCR reads again in MiXCR, with one record for every CDR3 protein. The data contain roughly 630,000 distinct CDR3 sequences, less than 15% of them singletons. Sequencing used PBMCs from blood, obtained 14 to 15 days before vaccination. These receptor sequences come from a man aged 45-65 years who received an inactivated influenza vaccine.

The V gene is TRBV29-1, the J gene TRBJ2-6, with TRBD2 matching over 7 bases. V was clipped by 3 bases and J by 3 bases; unmatched bases: 8. The CDR3 loop spans 16 amino acids. Germline CDR1 reads SQVTM; CDR2 reads ANQGSEA. Here the CDR3 reads CSVELGGRDGANVLTF. In DNA form, the CDR3 reads TGCAGCGTTGAGTTGGGAGGGAGGGATGGGGCCAACGTCCTGACTTTC.

This clonotype occurred a few times. The J gene is TRBJ2-5, the V gene TRBV20-1; D may be TRBD2 (7 bases). The germline V gene has CDR1 DFQATT and CDR2 SNEGSKA (reference sequence). This CDR3 comprises 14 residues. V lost 4 bases and J 4 bases, leaving 16 bases between the germline ends. The CDR3 coding sequence is TGCAGTGCTAACAGGGAAGGGAGGGCAGAGACCCAGTACTTC. Translating it yields CSANREGRAETQYF.

The chain uses TRBV7-9 and TRBJ2-1; D perhaps matches TRBD1 (6 bases). The CDR3 runs to 14 residues. Germline CDR1 SEHNR, CDR2 FQNEAQ (reference sequence). Trimming removed 4 bases from V and 6 bases from J, with 13 bases in between. CDR3: CASSSSTGTNEQFF. CDR3 coding DNA: TGTGCCAGCAGCTCCTCAACAGGGACCAATGAGCAGTTCTTC.

This clonotype was detected a few times. V is TRBV4-3 and J is TRBJ2-3; 12 bases align to TRBD2. Germline V gene lookup returns CDR1 LGHNA and CDR2 YSLEER. After removal of 1 base from V and 2 bases from J, the junction contained 7 bases not matched to a gene. The CDR3 has 18 residues. The CDR3 sequence is CASSQVGLAGGYTDTQYF. The CDR3 DNA reads as TGCGCCAGCAGCCAAGTTGGTCTAGCGGGAGGGTACACAGATACGCAGTATTTT.

The rearrangement joins TRBV5-1 to TRBJ2-5, with 10 positions matching TRBD1. The CDR3 spans 19 residues. Germline values: CDR1 SGHRS, CDR2 YFSETQ. After removal of 2 bases from V and 2 bases from J, the junction contained 15 bases not matched to a gene. DNA for the CDR3: TGCGCCAGCAGCTTAGCCCCCGGGACAGGGGTTAGGTCTCAAGAGACCCAGTACTTC. It translates to CASSLAPGTGVRSQETQYF. Using reference TRBV5-1 and TRBJ2-5 for the parts outside the CDR3, the full variable domain is KAGVTQTPRYLIKTRGQQVTLSCSPISGHRSVSWYQQTPGQGLQFLFEYFSETQRNKGNFPGRFSGRQFSNSRSEMNVSTLELGDSALYLCASSLAPGTGVRSQETQYFGPGTRLLVL.

This clonotype appeared a few times. The J gene is TRBJ1-5, the V gene TRBV4-1; D may be TRBD1 (6 bases). V gave up 4 bases and J gave up 5 bases, with 18 bases separating them. The CDR3 length is 16 residues. Per germline, CDR1 MGHRA and CDR2 YSYEKL. The CDR3 reads CASSRIGQGRDQPQHF. Here the CDR3 DNA reads TGCGCCAGCAGCCGAATAGGGCAGGGGAGGGATCAGCCCCAGCATTTT.

This clonotype was found a few times. The chain couples TRBV12-3 or TRBV12-4 to TRBJ2-1; D assignment may be TRBD1 or TRBD2 (5 bases each). V was cut by 7 bases and J by 2 bases, with 12 bases left in between. CDR3 length: 14 residues. The CDR3 DNA reads as TGTGCCAGCACCTTGGGGCGGGCCTACAATGAGCAGTTCTTC. This translates into CASTLGRAYNEQFF.

The rearrangement links TRBV7-2 to TRBJ1-3; 7 bases fit TRBD1. Trimming cost V 3 bases and J 0 bases; bases outside gene matches: 8. The CDR3 contains 17 residues. Germline-derived CDR1 and CDR2 are SGHTA and FQGNSA. CDR3 amino acids: CASSFLQGLSSGNTIYF. DNA of the CDR3: TGTGCCAGCAGCTTTCTACAGGGGCTATCCTCTGGAAACACCATATATTTT.

As concerns this clonotype: A clone one base away is much larger, so this may be a read error. The V gene is TRBV10-3, the J gene TRBJ2-1; TRBD1 matches at 7 bases. The trim removed 10 bases at V and 6 bases at J, leaving 9 bases unmatched. CDR1 ENHRY and CDR2 SYGVKD come from the germline V gene. This CDR3 spans 13 amino acids. The CDR3 region has the DNA TGTGCCAACCGACAGGGTAGAGGCAATGAGCAGTTCTTC. Protein product: CANRQGRGNEQFF.

The chain recombines TRBV6-1 with TRBJ2-1, with D hard to call. Germline loops: CDR1 MNHNS, CDR2 SASEGT. V shed 4 bases and J shed 5 bases, with 15 bases lying between them. The CDR3 has 15 residues. The CDR3 DNA is TGTGCCAGCAGTGGCCGGGCCGCGCTAAACAATGAGCAGTTCTTC. This encodes CASSGRAALNNEQFF.

The chain couples TRBV6-1 to TRBJ2-1; TRBD2 is a possible D gene (5 bases). This CDR3 is built from 15 residues. Germline CDR1 and CDR2: MNHNS and SASEGT. V was pared by 6 bases and J by 0 bases, with 12 bases between. The CDR3 DNA reads as TGTGCCAGCAGAGCGGCCTATAGCTCCTACAATGAGCAGTTCTTC. Its protein product is CASRAAYSSYNEQFF.

This clonotype occurred many times. The J gene is TRBJ1-2, the V gene TRBV7-9; D gene uncertain. Germline CDR1 reads SEHNR; CDR2 reads FQNEAQ (reference sequence). The CDR3 extends over 13 amino acids. V lost 2 bases, J lost 6 bases, and 10 bases lay in between. CDR3 amino acids: CASSLPRRDGYTF. The CDR3 nucleotides read TGTGCCAGCAGCTTACCCCGAAGGGATGGCTACACCTTC.

This clonotype was seen repeatedly, ten times or more. The chain employs TRBV7-2 and TRBJ2-7; tentative D call: TRBD1 (6 bases). V was pared by 7 bases and J by 3 bases, with 16 bases between. Germline V lookup: CDR1 SGHTA, CDR2 FQGNSA. The CDR3 contains 14 residues. The CDR3 nucleotides read TGTGCCAGCAAGATGGACAGACTGAGCTACGAGCAGTACTTC. Translating gives CASKMDRLSYEQYF.

This clonotype was seen at least ten times. The rearrangement links TRBV12-3 or TRBV12-4 to TRBJ2-5; D remains ambiguous. The CDR3 sequence is 12 residues long. Trimming stripped 6 bases from V and 4 bases from J, with 9 bases between. The CDR3 here is CASSQTRETQYF. The CDR3 nucleotides are TGTGCCAGCAGCCAGACAAGAGAGACCCAGTACTTC.